Listed below are T cell receptor beta chains from one sample, sequenced in a study of blood T cell repertoires in COVID-19. Profiling relied on immunoSEQ multiplex PCR, and the TCRdb table lists in-frame clones only, not all of them. The sample has 220,000 or so clones, 80% to 85% seen once; the top ten hold 2% to 2.5%. Sequencing used peripheral blood. The receptors derive from a woman aged 60-75 years with acute or convalescent COVID-19. The CDR3 runs from the conserved cysteine through the conserved F or W. The D gene is left open where the match is weak. Not every row has a clone size; where given, it reads once, few, many or a size class.

D	size	V	J	DNA	CDR3
-	-	TRBV5-4	TRBJ1-2	TGTGCCAGCAGCGACGGGGGGAGAAGCTATGGCTACACCTTC	CASSDGGRSYGYTF
-	few	TRBV1	TRBJ1-6	TGCACCAGCAGCCAAGTCGGGGTAACTCTTCGTCCGGGGGATAATTCACCCCTCCACTTT	CTSSQVGVTLRPGDNSPLHF
-	-	TRBV6-5	TRBJ2-7	TGTGCCAGCAGAGACGAGGACACACACTACGAGCAGTACTTC	CASRDEDTHYEQYF
TRBD1	-	TRBV2	TRBJ1-2	TGTGCCAGCAGGAAGACAGGGGAGGTTGGCTACACCTTC	CASRKTGEVGYTF
TRBD1	-	TRBV5-8	TRBJ2-6	TGTGCCAGCAGACCGAGCGGACAGGGACGCTCTGGGGCCAACGTCCTGACTTTC	CASRPSGQGRSGANVLTF
TRBD1	-	TRBV9	TRBJ2-2	TGTGCCAGCAGCGGAGGACAGGGCCACGGGGAGCTGTTTTTT	CASSGGQGHGELFF
-	-	TRBV29-1	TRBJ2-5	TGCAGCGTTGAAGCCCCGAGGAGGGCGGATCCAACAGAGACCCAGTACTTC	CSVEAPRRADPTETQYF
-	-	TRBV2	TRBJ1-1	TGTGCCAGCAGTGAAGCGGGACACCGGAACGCTGAAGCTTTCTTT	CASSEAGHRNAEAFF
TRBD1	-	TRBV7-6	TRBJ2-7	TGTGCCAGCAGCCCCGGGACAGGGGATCCCTACGAGCAGTACTTC	CASSPGTGDPYEQYF
TRBD2	-	TRBV5-4	TRBJ2-1	TGTGCCAGCAGCCTGGGACTAGCGGCCTTCAATGAGCAGTTCTTC	CASSLGLAAFNEQFF
-	-	TRBV5-1	TRBJ1-1	TGCGCCAGCAGCCCCGGACAGAACACTGAAGCTTTCTTT	CASSPGQNTEAFF
-	-	TRBV12-3/TRBV12-4	TRBJ1-6	TGTGCCAGCAGGAATCGGGTCGCCGAAGCCCTCCACTTT	CASRNRVAEALHF
-	-	TRBV7-9	TRBJ2-5	TGTGCCAGCAGCTTAGGGGGGGGCGTCGAGACCCAGTACTTC	CASSLGGGVETQYF
TRBD1	-	TRBV6-5	TRBJ1-1	TGTGCCAGCAGAGGAGGGGGCGTAGTCACTGAAGCTTTCTTT	CASRGGGVVTEAFF
-	-	TRBV7-8	TRBJ1-1	TGTGCCAGCAGCCAGAAGAGGGCGTTGGCGAGTAACACTGAAGCTTTCTTT	CASSQKRALASNTEAFF
-	-	TRBV5-1	TRBJ1-2	TGCGCCAGCAGCTTGGGACAAGAGGGCTACACCTTC	CASSLGQEGYTF
-	-	TRBV4-1	TRBJ1-1	TGCGCCAGCAGCCAAGGGAGGACTGAAGCTTTCTTT	CASSQGRTEAFF
-	-	TRBV9	TRBJ2-1	TGTGCCAGCAGCGCCCAGTGGTACAATGAGCAGTTCTTC	CASSAQWYNEQFF
-	-	TRBV3-1/TRBV3-2	TRBJ1-4	TGTGCCAGCAGCGCCCTCGGGGGGCGGGAAAAACTGTTTTTT	CASSALGGREKLFF
-	-	TRBV3-1/TRBV3-2	TRBJ2-7	TGTGCCAGCAGCCCCAGCTCCCGGCGGGGCGACGAGCAGTACTTC	CASSPSSRRGDEQYF
-	-	TRBV30	TRBJ2-7	TGTGCCTGGAGTGTTCTTGACAGATTTTACGAGCAGTACTTC	CAWSVLDRFYEQYF
TRBD2	-	TRBV5-4	TRBJ2-1	TGTGCCAGCAGTGTGCACAGCGGGGGGGACAATGAGCAGTTCTTC	CASSVHSGGDNEQFF
TRBD1	-	TRBV19	TRBJ1-5	TGTGCCAGTAGTGCGGGACAGAATCAGCCCCAGCATTTT	CASSAGQNQPQHF
-	-	TRBV12-3/TRBV12-4	TRBJ1-2	TGTGCCAGCAGTTTTAGGGGAGGAGGCTACACCTTC	CASSFRGGGYTF
-	-	TRBV7-9	TRBJ2-7	TGTGCCAGCAGCCCGTCAGGGACTCGACGCGAGCAGTACTTC	CASSPSGTRREQYF
-	-	TRBV7-8	TRBJ1-1	TGTGCCAGCAGCTATGACAGAAGGACTGAAGCTTTCTTT	CASSYDRRTEAFF